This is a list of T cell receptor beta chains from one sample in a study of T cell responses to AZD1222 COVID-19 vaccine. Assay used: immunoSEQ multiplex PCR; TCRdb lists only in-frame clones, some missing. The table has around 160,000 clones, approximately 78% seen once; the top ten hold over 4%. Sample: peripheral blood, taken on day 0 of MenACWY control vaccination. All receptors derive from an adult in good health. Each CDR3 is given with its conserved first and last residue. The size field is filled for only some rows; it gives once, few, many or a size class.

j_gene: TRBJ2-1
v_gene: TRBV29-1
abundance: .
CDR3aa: CSVERQGRANEQFF

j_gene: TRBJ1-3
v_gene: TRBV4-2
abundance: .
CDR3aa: CASSQVQGRNTIYF

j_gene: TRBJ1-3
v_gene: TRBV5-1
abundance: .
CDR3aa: CASSRDGNTIYF

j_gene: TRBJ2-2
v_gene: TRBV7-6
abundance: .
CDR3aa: CASRPISGTANTGELFF

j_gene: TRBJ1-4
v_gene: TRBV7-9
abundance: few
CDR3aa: CASSLSKGFGEKLFF

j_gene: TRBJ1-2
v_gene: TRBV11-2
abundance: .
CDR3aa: CASSLSARGSGYTF

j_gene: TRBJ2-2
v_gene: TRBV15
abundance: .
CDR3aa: CATKKLQGITGELFF

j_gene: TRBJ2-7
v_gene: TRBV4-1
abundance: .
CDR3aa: CASSQVARADEQYF

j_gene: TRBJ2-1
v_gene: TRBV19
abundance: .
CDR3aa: CASSIPSSVNEQFF

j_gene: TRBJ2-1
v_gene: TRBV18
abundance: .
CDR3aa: CASSPGRQLEQFF

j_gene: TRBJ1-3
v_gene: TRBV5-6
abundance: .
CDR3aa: CASSFVGVPGNTIYF

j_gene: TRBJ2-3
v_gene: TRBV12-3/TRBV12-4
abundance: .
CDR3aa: CASSLKNTDTQYF

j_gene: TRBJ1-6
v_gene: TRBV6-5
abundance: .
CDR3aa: CASSYSDRGYNSPLHF

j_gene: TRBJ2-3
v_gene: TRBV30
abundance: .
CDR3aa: CARRIGYGTDTQYF

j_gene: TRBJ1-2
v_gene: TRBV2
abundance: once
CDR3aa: CASLRGARDSYGYTF

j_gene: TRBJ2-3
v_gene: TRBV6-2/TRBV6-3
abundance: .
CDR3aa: CASSIRDTQYF

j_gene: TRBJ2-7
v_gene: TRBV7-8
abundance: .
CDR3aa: CASSLGQPYEQYF

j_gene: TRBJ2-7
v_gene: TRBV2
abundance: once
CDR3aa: CASRDRVYEQYF

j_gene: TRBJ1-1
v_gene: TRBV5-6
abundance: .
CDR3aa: CASSLEANAEAFF

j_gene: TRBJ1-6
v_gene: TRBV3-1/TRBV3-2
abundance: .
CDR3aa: CASSQGIKNSPLHF

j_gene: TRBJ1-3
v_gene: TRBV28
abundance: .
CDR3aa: CASSLQTGLISGNTIYF

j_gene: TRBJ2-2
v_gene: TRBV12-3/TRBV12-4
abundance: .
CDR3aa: CASSHDTGELFF

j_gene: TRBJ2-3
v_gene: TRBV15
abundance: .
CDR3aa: CATSRDPGPTDTQYF

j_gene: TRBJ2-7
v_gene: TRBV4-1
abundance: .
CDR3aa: CASSPGPRDEQYF

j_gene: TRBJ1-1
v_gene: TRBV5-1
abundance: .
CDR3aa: CASSSPAGTEAFF

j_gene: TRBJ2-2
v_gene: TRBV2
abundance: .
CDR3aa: CASRASREGGGELFF

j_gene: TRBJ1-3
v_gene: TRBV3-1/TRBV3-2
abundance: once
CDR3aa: CASRLQGSGNTIYF

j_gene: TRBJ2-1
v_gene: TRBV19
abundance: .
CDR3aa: CASSQGSGINEQFF

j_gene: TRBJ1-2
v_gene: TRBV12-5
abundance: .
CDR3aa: CASGRTGREESYTF

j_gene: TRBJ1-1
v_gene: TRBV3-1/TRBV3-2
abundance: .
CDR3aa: CASSQDLANRAFF

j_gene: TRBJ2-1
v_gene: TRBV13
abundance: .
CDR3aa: CASSFSSEYRNEQFF

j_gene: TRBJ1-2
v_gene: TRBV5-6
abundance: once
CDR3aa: CASSSPPVWTASPYGYTF

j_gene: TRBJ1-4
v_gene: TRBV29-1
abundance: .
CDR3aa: CSVARDGEKLFF

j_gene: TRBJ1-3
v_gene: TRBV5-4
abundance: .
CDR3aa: CASSSEQGAYGNTIYF

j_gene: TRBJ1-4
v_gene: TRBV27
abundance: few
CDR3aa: CASSYRVATNEKLFF

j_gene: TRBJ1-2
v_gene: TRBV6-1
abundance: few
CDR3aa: CASSERGEAGYTF

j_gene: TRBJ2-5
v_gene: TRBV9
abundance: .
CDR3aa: CASSVLKETQYF

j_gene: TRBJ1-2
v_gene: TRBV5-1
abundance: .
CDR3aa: CASSLESYGYTF

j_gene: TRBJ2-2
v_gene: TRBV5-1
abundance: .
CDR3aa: CASSLTVNRDTGELFF

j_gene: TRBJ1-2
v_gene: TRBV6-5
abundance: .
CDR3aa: CASSRQQNYGYTF

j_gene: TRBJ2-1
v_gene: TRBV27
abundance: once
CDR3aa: CASSFTGYNEQFF

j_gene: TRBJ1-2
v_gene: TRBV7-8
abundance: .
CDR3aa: CASSSSGGGPPYGYTF

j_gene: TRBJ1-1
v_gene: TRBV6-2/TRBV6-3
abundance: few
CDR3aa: CASSDISGHNTEAFF

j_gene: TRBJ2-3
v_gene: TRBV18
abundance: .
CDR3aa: CASSPPGRVLSTDTQYF

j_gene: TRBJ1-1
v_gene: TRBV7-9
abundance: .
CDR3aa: CASSQGQTEAFF

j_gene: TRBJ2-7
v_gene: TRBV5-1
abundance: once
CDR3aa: CASSKNDNYEQYF

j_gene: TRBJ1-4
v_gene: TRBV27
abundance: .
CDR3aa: CASSFGAGQGKEKLFF

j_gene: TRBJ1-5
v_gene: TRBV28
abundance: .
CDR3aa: CASKPGQRNQPQHF

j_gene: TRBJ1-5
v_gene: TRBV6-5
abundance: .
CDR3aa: CASGGNQPQHF

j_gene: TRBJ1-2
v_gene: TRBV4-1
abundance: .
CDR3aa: CASSLTVSAYGYTF

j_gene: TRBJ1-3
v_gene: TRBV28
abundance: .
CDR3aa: CASSPPPGQSVQF

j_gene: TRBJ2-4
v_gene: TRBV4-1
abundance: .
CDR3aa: CASSPDREITSKNIQYF

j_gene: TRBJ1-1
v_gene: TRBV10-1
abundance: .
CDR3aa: CASSAGTGNTEAFF

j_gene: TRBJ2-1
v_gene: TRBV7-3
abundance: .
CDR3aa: CASSPARDGNEQFF